Following are 27 T cell receptor beta chains from one sample sequenced in a study. TCRdb redid the calling of the RT-PCR reads with MiXCR, one entry per CDR3 protein. The data contain around 700,000 distinct CDR3 sequences, approximately 15% of them singletons. Material: memory CD4+ T cells from blood. Receptors were obtained from a female donor in good health, serving as a healthy control.

The V gene is TRBV4-2, the J gene TRBJ2-7; 11 nucleotides line up with TRBD2. Germline values: CDR1 LGHNA, CDR2 YNFKEQ. This CDR3 spans 16 amino acids. V was pared by 0 bases and J by 7 bases, with 8 bases of the junction left unmatched. CDR3 amino acids: CASSQEELAGAGEQYF. The CDR3 DNA sequence: TGTGCCAGCAGCCAAGAAGAACTAGCGGGAGCCGGGGAGCAGTACTTC.

The rearrangement uses TRBV19 and TRBJ1-2; D perhaps matches TRBD1 (5 bases). From germline, CDR1 is LNHDA and CDR2 SQIVND (reference sequence). CDR3 length: 17 amino acids. Trimming left V 4 bases short and J 4 bases short, with 22 bases between. DNA of the CDR3: TGTGCCAGTAGTAGCCCTGAAGAGGGGCGCCGAGGCTATGGCTACACCTTC. Amino acids: CASSSPEEGRRGYGYTF. The full variable domain, its missing parts supplied by reference TRBV19 and TRBJ1-2, is DGGITQSPKYLFRKEGQNVTLSCEQNLNHDAMYWYRQDPGQGLRLIYYSQIVNDFQKGDIAEGYSVSREKKESFPLTVTSAQKNPTAFYLCASSSPEEGRRGYGYTFGSGTRLTVV.

The genes are TRBV12-3 or TRBV12-4 and TRBJ1-6; D is unresolved. The CDR3 spans 14 residues. V lost 7 bases to trimming and J lost 6 bases, with 13 bases between them. The CDR3 here is CASTPSGFNSPLHF. The CDR3 DNA sequence: TGTGCCAGCACCCCTTCCGGGTTTAATTCACCCCTCCACTTT.

The table lists this clonotype with many counts. V is TRBV12-3 or TRBV12-4 and J is TRBJ2-1, with a tentative D call TRBD2 (5 bases). CDR3 size: 15 residues. V was clipped by 2 bases and J by 5 bases, with 13 bases between them. This CDR3 reads CASSLYRGFNNEQFF. The CDR3 coding sequence is TGTGCCAGCAGTTTATATCGGGGTTTCAACAATGAGCAGTTCTTC.

This clonotype was detected a few times. The V gene is TRBV7-2, the J gene TRBJ2-7, with D perhaps being TRBD1 or TRBD2 (5 bases each). The V gene lost 8 bases and the J gene lost 5 bases, with 19 bases spanning the gap. The CDR3 is made up of 14 amino acids. The V gene's germline CDR1 is SGHTA and CDR2 FQGNSA. CDR3 region: CASHPGARGNEQYF. CDR3 coding DNA: TGTGCCAGCCACCCCGGGGCCAGAGGCAACGAGCAGTACTTC.

The CDR3 is CASSFSPGVMETQYF. DNA for the CDR3: TGTGCCAGCAGCTTTTCGCCAGGGGTTATGGAGACCCAGTACTTC. The chain uses TRBV5-6 and TRBJ2-5, with a tentative D call TRBD1 (6 bases). The CDR3 covers 15 residues. V was shortened by 2 bases and J by 5 bases, with 16 bases between the two germline ends. Germline loops: CDR1 SGHDT, CDR2 YYEEEE.

This chain links TRBV20-1 with TRBJ2-4, with 8 bases identical to TRBD2. This CDR3 contains 15 residues. Trimming took 6 bases from V and 1 from J; bases not matched to a gene: 8. Germline V CDR1 and CDR2: DFQATT, SNEGSKA (reference sequence). The CDR3 DNA reads as TGCAGTGCCCCAACTAGCGGAGGGGCCAAAAACATTCAGTACTTC. It codes for CSAPTSGGAKNIQYF.

This chain links TRBV7-3 with TRBJ1-1; D is unclear. The CDR3 consists of 14 residues. V lost 1 base to trimming and J lost 2 bases, with 8 bases between them. Germline V gene sequence: CDR1 SGHTA, CDR2 FQGTGA. The CDR3 protein is CASSLSGENTEAFF. The CDR3 DNA sequence: TGTGCCAGCAGCTTAAGTGGGGAAAACACTGAAGCTTTCTTT.

The rearrangement joins TRBV7-6 to TRBJ1-1; D is perhaps TRBD1 (6 bases). CDR3 length: 15 amino acids. Per germline, CDR1 SGHVS and CDR2 FNYEAQ. With 0 bases removed from V and 1 base from J, the gap between germline ends came to 9 bases. For the CDR3, the DNA is TGTGCCAGCAGCTTAGCGCCACAGGGGAACACTGAAGCTTTCTTT. Its protein product is CASSLAPQGNTEAFF.

This clonotype turned up a few times. The chain recombines TRBV6-2 or TRBV6-3 with TRBJ2-5; D remains unclear. The germline V gene has CDR1 MNHEY and CDR2 SVGEGT. The V and J ends lost 2 bases and 0 bases respectively, with 13 bases between them. This CDR3 has 16 residues. As DNA, the CDR3 is TGTGCCAGCAGTTACGTTCCGTCTGGGTACCAAGAGACCCAGTACTTC. Protein product: CASSYVPSGYQETQYF.

The genes are TRBV18 and TRBJ2-1; no reliable D call. This CDR3 has 14 residues. Germline CDR1 is KGHSH and CDR2 is LQKENI. The V end lost 3 bases, the J end lost 8 bases, and 14 bases lay between the germline ends. The CDR3, as DNA: TGTGCCAGCTCACCGCAAAGCGTTACCGATGAGCAGTTCTTC. Amino acid sequence: CASSPQSVTDEQFF.

This clonotype was seen only a few times. The V call is TRBV6-2 or TRBV6-3, the J call TRBJ2-1; TRBD1 aligns across 8 bases. This CDR3 is 12 amino acids long. The V gene end was trimmed by 3 bases and the J gene end by 13 bases; junction bases not matched to a gene: 5. Germline V gene data show CDR1 as MNHEY and CDR2 as SVGEGT. The CDR3 region has the DNA TGTGCCAGCAGTTATAGCAGGGGGCCCCAGTTCTTC. Translated: CASSYSRGPQFF.

In its sample, this clonotype was seen many times. The rearrangement joins TRBV7-2 to TRBJ2-7; TRBD2 agrees at 9 bases. The germline gives CDR1 SGHTA, CDR2 FQGNSA. The CDR3 spans 15 residues. J gave up 1 base and V 1 base, and 2 bases lay outside the gene matches. CDR3: CASSLVLAGSYEQYF. CDR3 in DNA: TGTGCCAGCAGCTTAGTTCTAGCGGGATCCTACGAGCAGTACTTC.

This clonotype was recorded a few times. The genes are TRBV20-1 and TRBJ2-3; D possibly corresponds to TRBD2 (5 bases). In germline, CDR1 is DFQATT, CDR2 SNEGSKA (reference sequence). Trimming removed 0 bases from V and 2 bases from J, with 12 bases in between. CDR3 length: 15 amino acids. CDR3 sequence reads: CSAREFLAYTDTQYF. The CDR3 DNA reads TGCAGTGCTAGAGAGTTTCTAGCATACACAGATACGCAGTATTTT.

J is TRBJ2-1 and V is TRBV12-3 or TRBV12-4; tentatively, D is TRBD1 (6 bases). The CDR3 totals 13 residues. Trimming removed 6 bases at V and 0 bases at J, with 6 bases between. The DNA of the CDR3 is TGTGCCAGCAGACAGGGCTCCTACAATGAGCAGTTCTTC. Translation: CASRQGSYNEQFF.

This clonotype was counted at least ten times. The chain has TRBV2 and TRBJ1-1, with TRBD1 as a possible D gene (6 bases). The CDR3 runs to 15 residues. V lost 6 bases, J lost 5 bases, and 19 bases lay in between. Germline V gives CDR1 SNHLY, CDR2 FYNNEI. The CDR3 sequence: CASSLQAGGLTEAFF. The CDR3 DNA follows: TGTGCCAGCAGCCTCCAAGCGGGGGGCTTGACTGAAGCTTTCTTT.

This chain links TRBV3-1 with TRBJ2-1, with D perhaps matching TRBD2 (5 bases). V was shortened by 2 bases and J by 8 bases, with 10 bases between the two germline ends. Germline V lookup: CDR1 LGHDT, CDR2 YNNKEL (reference sequence). The CDR3 runs to 13 residues. CDR3 DNA: TGTGCCAGCAGCCAATCCCTCGGGGATGAGCAGTTCTTC. It yields the protein CASSQSLGDEQFF.

This clonotype was picked up many times. The rearrangement joins TRBV12-3 or TRBV12-4 to TRBJ2-1; no reliable D call. This CDR3 is 11 amino acids long. Trimming removed 3 bases from V and 6 bases from J, with 3 bases in between. Here the CDR3 reads CASSLGNEQFF. CDR3 sequence (DNA): TGTGCCAGCAGTTTGGGCAATGAGCAGTTCTTC.

The table lists this clonotype with many counts. The CDR3 coding sequence is TGTGCCAGCAGTTTGGTTCGGGAGTACTACGAGCAGTACTTC. It translates to CASSLVREYYEQYF. The V and J genes are TRBV12-3 or TRBV12-4 and TRBJ2-7; D might be TRBD2 (6 bases). V dropped 3 bases and J dropped 3 bases, with 12 bases sitting between them. The CDR3 contains 14 residues.

Only a few counts were recorded for this clonotype. V and J are TRBV11-2 and TRBJ1-6; no reliable D call. Germline V gives CDR1 SGHAT, CDR2 FQNNGV. V was shortened by 2 bases and J by 4 bases, with 12 bases between the two germline ends. The CDR3 has 16 residues. CDR3 sequence: CASSLFGDGYNSPLHF. CDR3 bases: TGTGCCAGCAGCTTATTCGGGGATGGATATAATTCACCCCTCCACTTT. The variable domain in full, with the rest retrieved from reference TRBV11-2 and TRBJ1-6, is EAGVAQSPRYKIIEKRQSVAFWCNPISGHATLYWYQQILGQGPKLLIQFQNNGVVDDSQLPKDRFSAERLKGVDSTLKIQPAKLEDSAVYLCASSLFGDGYNSPLHFGNGTRLTVT.

J is TRBJ1-1 and V is TRBV7-8; D call uncertain. The length of the CDR3 is 12 residues. CDR1 is SGHVS, CDR2 FQNEAQ, per germline. V was pared by 0 bases and J by 8 bases, with 7 bases between. The CDR3 nucleotides are TGTGCCAGCAGCTTAGCGCTGACAGAAGCTTTCTTT. Translated, it gives CASSLALTEAFF.

V is TRBV20-1 and J is TRBJ1-1; TRBD1 might be the D (6 bases). The CDR3 has 16 amino acids. Germline CDR1 is DFQATT and CDR2 is SNEGSKA (reference sequence). Deletions cut 5 bases from V and 5 bases from J, with 24 bases between. DNA of the CDR3: TGCAGTGCTGGACTCCCGACAGGTTCAAGGGAGACTGAAGCTTTCTTT. Amino acid sequence: CSAGLPTGSRETEAFF.

The table lists this clonotype with a few counts. The chain couples TRBV6-2 or TRBV6-3 to TRBJ2-1; weak D call: TRBD2 (6 bases). The CDR3 spans 12 residues. V was trimmed by 6 bases and J by 10 bases, leaving 13 bases between them. Germline V gives CDR1 MNHEY, CDR2 SVGEGT. CDR3: CASRPRENEQFF. Here the CDR3 DNA reads TGTGCCAGCAGACCACGGGAGAACGAGCAGTTCTTC.

The V and J genes are TRBV18 and TRBJ1-2; 7 bases agree with TRBD1. CDR3 size: 17 residues. Germline CDR1 and CDR2: KGHSH and LQKENI. V trimming: 3 bases; J trimming: 2 bases; junction bases outside the gene matches: 12. CDR3 nucleotide sequence: TGTGCCAGCTCACCGAGCGTCCCAGGGGGTAGGAACTATGGCTACACCTTC. Translating it yields CASSPSVPGGRNYGYTF.

This clonotype occurred many times. This chain connects TRBV12-3 or TRBV12-4 to TRBJ2-3; D unresolved. V lost 6 bases and J lost 6, with 10 bases in between. The CDR3 runs to 12 residues. CDR3 residues: CASSPPVDTQYF. The CDR3 nucleotides are TGTGCCAGCAGCCCACCCGTGGATACGCAGTATTTT.

This clonotype was picked up many times. The gene calls are TRBV5-1 and TRBJ2-3; 9 bases match TRBD1. The V gene's germline CDR1 is SGHRS and CDR2 YFSETQ. The junction had 1 base not matched to a gene; V was cut back by 2 bases and J by 0 bases. The CDR3 contains 15 residues. In nucleotides, the CDR3 is TGCGCCAGCAGCTTACAGGGGGCAAGCACAGATACGCAGTATTTT. This encodes CASSLQGASTDTQYF. Supplemented by reference TRBV5-1 and TRBJ2-3, the full variable domain reads KAGVTQTPRYLIKTRGQQVTLSCSPISGHRSVSWYQQTPGQGLQFLFEYFSETQRNKGNFPGRFSGRQFSNSRSEMNVSTLELGDSALYLCASSLQGASTDTQYFGPGTRLTVL.

This clonotype was detected ten times or more. J is TRBJ2-7 and V is TRBV7-3; D may be TRBD2 (5 bases). CDR3 length: 13 amino acids. Germline V lookup: CDR1 SGHTA, CDR2 FQGTGA. Trimming removed 5 bases from V and 7 bases from J, with 15 bases in between. CDR3 loop: CASSASTREEQYF. CDR3 bases: TGTGCCAGCAGCGCATCCACTAGGGAAGAGCAGTACTTC.